The 8 T cell receptor beta chains below all came from one sample that was sequenced in a study of T cell repertoires in cytomegalovirus infection. TCRdb called the reads again in MiXCR, with one record for every CDR3 protein. This sample has under 250,000 distinct CDR3 sequences, with approximately 13% found just once. Material: PBMCs. The receptor set was obtained from a human donor in good health (CMV status not recorded). Some clones in this sample may be carry-over from other donors' samples.

This rearrangement joins TRBV10-3 to TRBJ2-4; D is possibly TRBD1 (6 bases). Germline assignment: CDR1 ENHRY and CDR2 SYGVKD. The CDR3 covers 14 residues. With 0 bases removed from V and 4 bases from J, the gap between germline ends came to 7 bases. The CDR3 DNA reads TGTGCCATCAGTGAGTCTGGACAGAAAAACATTCAGTACTTC. It is translated as CAISESGQKNIQYF.

J is TRBJ2-1 and V is TRBV12-3 or TRBV12-4; D call uncertain. V was clipped by 7 bases and J by 4 bases, with 11 bases between them. The length of the CDR3 is 13 residues. The CDR3 reads CASTSSGYNEQFF. The DNA of the CDR3 is TGTGCCAGCACCTCGAGTGGTTACAATGAGCAGTTCTTC.

This clonotype has ten or more counts. The chain combines TRBV7-6 with TRBJ1-2; tentatively, D is TRBD1 (6 bases). This CDR3 spans 15 amino acids. The germline V gene has CDR1 SGHVS and CDR2 FNYEAQ. Trimming pared 5 bases from V and 0 bases from J, leaving 13 bases between. CDR3 nucleotides: TGTGCCAGCAGCCCGGGACACGGGCCTAACTATGGCTACACCTTC. It specifies CASSPGHGPNYGYTF.

This clonotype was picked up a small number of times. The chain employs TRBV4-3 and TRBJ1-1; no firm D call. This CDR3 is 12 amino acids long. Germline CDR1 reads LGHNA; CDR2 reads YSLEER. Trimming removed 0 bases from V and 12 bases from J, with 11 bases in between. As DNA, the CDR3 is TGCGCCAGCAGCCAAGATCGGGGTTTAACTTTCTTT. It is translated as CASSQDRGLTFF.

At least ten counts were recorded for this clonotype. This chain uses TRBV7-2 with TRBJ2-7; TRBD2 matches 7 bases. Germline CDR1 SGHTA, CDR2 FQGNSA. Losses at the gene ends were 5 bases for V and 3 bases for J; bases not matched to a gene: 7. The CDR3 has 14 residues. CDR3 protein: CASSLGGSGYEQYF. The DNA of the CDR3 is TGTGCCAGCAGCCTGGGCGGGAGTGGCTACGAGCAGTACTTC.

The chain has TRBV14 and TRBJ2-1, with D unclear. CDR3 length equals 11 residues. CDR1 and CDR2 (germline): SGHDN, FVKESK. The V and J ends lost 5 bases and 8 bases respectively, with 7 bases between them. In DNA, the CDR3 is TGTGCCAGCAGCGCAGGTTATGAGCAGTTCTTC. It is translated as CASSAGYEQFF.

This rearrangement joins TRBV2 to TRBJ2-6; D tentatively reads TRBD1 or TRBD2 (6 bases each). Between the trimmed V and J ends, which lost 6 bases and 6 bases, there was a span of 12 bases. The CDR3 totals 14 residues. CDR1 SNHLY and CDR2 FYNNEI come from the germline V gene. Here the CDR3 DNA reads TGTGCCAGCAGCAAAAGGGGGGAGGCCAACGTCCTGACTTTC. This encodes CASSKRGEANVLTF.

The chain links TRBV25-1 to TRBJ1-1; TRBD1 agrees at 8 bases. Looked up from germline, CDR1 is MGHDK and CDR2 is SYGVNS. This CDR3 region has 12 residues. The ends lost 6 bases at V and 6 bases at J; junction bases unmatched: 3. In nucleotides, the CDR3 is TGTGCCAGCAGGACAGGGGAGGCTGAAGCTTTCTTT. Amino acids: CASRTGEAEAFF.